These 3 T cell receptor beta chains came from one sample sequenced in a study of CD8 T cells in ankylosing spondylitis. TCRdb ran MiXCR on the 5' RACE reads and lists one entry per CDR3 protein. The sample lists approximately 60,000 distinct CDR3 sequences, about 6.2% occurring once. Input material: synovial fluid, either unsorted or a sorted T cell fraction (not recorded which). The receptors stem from a male donor with ankylosing spondylitis.

This clonotype showed up many times. V usage is TRBV28 and J usage is TRBJ2-2; D remains ambiguous. The CDR3 sequence is 14 residues long. Germline-derived CDR1 and CDR2 are MDHEN and SYDVKM. The V and J ends lost 7 bases and 4 bases respectively, with 13 bases between them. The CDR3 loop reads CASKGGMGTGELFF. DNA for the CDR3: TGTGCCAGCAAGGGCGGAATGGGCACCGGGGAGCTGTTTTTT.

This clonotype was picked up many times. V usage is TRBV28 and J usage is TRBJ1-4; D gene ambiguous. Germline values: CDR1 MDHEN, CDR2 SYDVKM. The CDR3 spans 13 residues. Trimming took 7 bases from V and 4 from J, leaving 10 bases between them. The CDR3 coding sequence is TGTGCCAGCACCGAGCGGGTTAATGAAAAACTGTTTTTT. It yields the protein CASTERVNEKLFF.

This clonotype was picked up a small number of times. The genes are TRBV20-1 and TRBJ1-5, with 8 bases lining up with TRBD1. In germline, CDR1 is DFQATT, CDR2 SNEGSKA (reference sequence). This CDR3 region has 13 residues. V was clipped by 5 bases and J by 5 bases; unmatched bases: 5. The CDR3 here is CSAPTGVDQPQHF. The CDR3 DNA follows: TGCAGTGCTCCGACAGGGGTCGATCAGCCCCAGCATTTT.